A single sample is the source of the 24 T cell receptor beta chains below, sequenced in a study of blood T cell repertoires in COVID-19. Here immunoSEQ multiplex PCR was the method, and the copy in TCRdb shows in-frame clones only, minus some. The data contain approximately 380,000 clones, 85% to 90% of them singletons. The sequencing sample was made of PBMCs or T cells enriched from blood (not recorded which). Receptor source: a woman between 18 and 29 years old who had recovered from COVID-19.

This clone appeared a few times. The J gene is TRBJ1-1, the V gene TRBV14; no clear D. Germline values: CDR1 SGHDN, CDR2 FVKESK. Between the trimmed V and J ends, which lost 3 bases and 0 bases, there was a span of 11 bases. The CDR3 totals 15 residues. The CDR3 coding sequence is TGTGCCAGCAGCCATCGAGCAGGCTTGAACACTGAAGCTTTCTTT. Protein: CASSHRAGLNTEAFF.

The CDR3 DNA is TGTGCCATCAGGGGGACAGGGGATGAAAAACTGTTTTTT. It specifies CAIRGTGDEKLFF. The genes are TRBV10-3 and TRBJ1-4, with 10 bases matching TRBD1. This CDR3 contains 13 residues. CDR1 is ENHRY, CDR2 SYGVKD, per germline. Trimming at V came to 6 bases and at J to 6 bases, leaving 1 base not matched to a gene.

This chain joins TRBV19 and TRBJ2-7; TRBD1 might be the D (6 bases). Per germline, CDR1 LNHDA and CDR2 SQIVND (reference sequence). V shed 5 bases and J shed 2 bases, with 31 bases lying between them. CDR3 length: 20 residues. CDR3 DNA sequence: TGTGCCAGTAGTGTCTCCGGCTCTCTATCCGGGACAAGATCAACCTACGAGCAGTACTTC. Translated, it gives CASSVSGSLSGTRSTYEQYF.

This sequence joins TRBV5-6 and TRBJ2-7; 10 nucleotides agree with TRBD1. The junction had 13 bases not matched to a gene; V was cut back by 3 bases and J by 7 bases. Per germline, CDR1 SGHDT and CDR2 YYEEEE. This CDR3 has 16 residues. The CDR3 reads CASSSSVGQGIREQYF. As DNA, the CDR3 is TGTGCCAGCAGCTCGTCCGTGGGACAGGGGATACGGGAGCAGTACTTC.

This chain links TRBV7-9 with TRBJ2-5; 8 nucleotides agree with TRBD1. The ends lost 1 base at V and 5 bases at J; junction bases unmatched: 3. The CDR3 consists of 14 residues. Germline CDR1 and CDR2: SEHNR and FQNEAQ (reference sequence). The CDR3 sequence is CASSLGTGWETQYF. For the CDR3, the DNA is TGTGCCAGCAGCTTAGGGACAGGGTGGGAGACCCAGTACTTC.

The V call is TRBV5-1, the J call TRBJ2-5; 7 bases are shared with TRBD1. V lost 0 bases and J lost 2; bases outside the gene matches: 4. This CDR3 has 15 residues. Germline lookup yields CDR1 SGHRS and CDR2 YFSETQ. The CDR3 spells CASSLEPGQQETQYF. The CDR3 nucleotides read TGCGCCAGCAGCTTGGAACCGGGACAGCAAGAGACCCAGTACTTC.

The chain uses TRBV27 and TRBJ2-1; 12 bases align to TRBD2. Germline V CDR1 and CDR2: MNHEY, SMNVEV (reference sequence). The CDR3 spans 16 residues. The junction had 11 bases not matched to a gene; V was cut back by 7 bases and J by 7 bases. The CDR3 reads CASNPFLAGGLNEQFF. For the CDR3, the DNA is TGTGCCAGCAACCCATTTCTAGCGGGGGGGCTTAATGAGCAGTTCTTC.

The CDR3 nucleotides are TGTGCCAGCAGCAACGGACAGGGGAACACAGATACGCAGTATTTT. Translating it yields CASSNGQGNTDTQYF. The chain uses TRBV7-9 and TRBJ2-3, with TRBD1 matching 9 bases. Germline CDR1 is SEHNR and CDR2 is FQNEAQ (reference sequence). This CDR3 comprises 15 residues. The J segment lost 2 bases and the V segment lost 5 bases, leaving 5 bases of the junction unmatched.

The CDR3 coding sequence is TGTGCCAGCAGCCAAGATAACCCATCCGCGGGGGCGTTTGCTGAAAAACTGTTTTTT. Amino acids: CASSQDNPSAGAFAEKLFF. The J gene is TRBJ1-4, the V gene TRBV4-2, with D possibly matching TRBD1 (6 bases). Per the germline V gene, CDR1 is LGHNA and CDR2 is YNFKEQ. The CDR3 has 19 amino acids. Trimming took 0 bases from V and 7 from J, leaving 24 bases between them.

V gene TRBV9 combines with J gene TRBJ1-2; the match to TRBD1 covers 7 bases. Germline CDR1 and CDR2: SGDLS and YYNGEE. There are 13 residues in the CDR3. J was trimmed by 6 bases and V by 3 bases; bases with no gene match: 5. The DNA of the CDR3 is TGTGCCAGCAGCGGACAGGGCGGGAATGGCTACACCTTC. It encodes CASSGQGGNGYTF.

The chain joins TRBV30 to TRBJ1-2, with D perhaps matching TRBD1 (6 bases). This CDR3 is 15 amino acids long. Germline V gene sequence: CDR1 GTSNPN, CDR2 SVGIG (reference sequence). V was shortened by 8 bases and J by 2 bases, with 21 bases between the two germline ends. CDR3 sequence reads: CAARDKGLSNYGYTF. The DNA of the CDR3 is TGTGCCGCCCGGGACAAGGGACTATCAAACTATGGCTACACCTTC.

Here the CDR3 DNA reads TGTGCCAGCAGCCTCAAACTCCGGAACACTGAAGCTTTCTTT. Encoded protein: CASSLKLRNTEAFF. The rearrangement joins TRBV7-9 to TRBJ1-1; D unclear. The CDR3 has 14 amino acids. The germline V and J ends were trimmed by 5 bases and 1 base, with 11 bases remaining between them. In germline, CDR1 is SEHNR, CDR2 FQNEAQ (reference sequence).

The chain couples TRBV9 to TRBJ2-7; 11 bases are a match to TRBD1. Germline V gene sequence: CDR1 SGDLS, CDR2 YYNGEE. The CDR3 runs to 16 residues. The V segment lost 0 bases and the J segment 2 bases; nucleotides outside the gene matches: 4. The CDR3: CASSVEGTGGPYEQYF. CDR3 DNA: TGTGCCAGCAGCGTAGAGGGGACAGGGGGGCCCTACGAGCAGTACTTC. The complete variable domain, with remaining parts taken from reference TRBV9 and TRBJ2-7, reads DSGVTQTPKHLITATGQRVTLRCSPRSGDLSVYWYQQSLDQGLQFLIQYYNGEERAKGNILERFSAQQFPDLHSELNLSSLELGDSALYFCASSVEGTGGPYEQYFGPGTRLTVT.

Only one count was recorded for this clone. Other DNA sequences from this sample encode an identical CDR3 as well. The gene calls are TRBV4-3 and TRBJ1-1; D is possibly TRBD1 (5 bases). CDR1 is LGHNA and CDR2 is YSLEER in the germline V gene. CDR3 length: 13 amino acids. Trimming removed 1 base from V and 4 bases from J, with 7 bases in between. DNA of the CDR3: TGCGCCAGCAGCCAAGTGGGGGGCACTGAAGCTTTCTTT. This encodes CASSQVGGTEAFF.

The chain has TRBV2 and TRBJ1-6, with 9 bases fitting TRBD1. Germline V gene data show CDR1 as SNHLY and CDR2 as FYNNEI. Trimming removed 6 bases from V and 7 bases from J; junction bases left unmatched: 7. This CDR3 has 15 amino acids. CDR3 loop: CASRDTGQGNSPLHF. DNA for the CDR3: TGTGCCAGCAGGGACACGGGACAGGGCAATTCACCCCTCCACTTT.

This chain's CDR3 is CASSSGQYNEQFF. DNA for the CDR3: TGCGCCAGCAGCTCGGGACAGTACAATGAGCAGTTCTTC. This sequence joins TRBV5-1 and TRBJ2-1; TRBD1 aligns across 7 bases. The ends lost 3 bases at V and 4 bases at J; junction bases unmatched: 1. The CDR3 contains 13 residues. CDR1 is SGHRS and CDR2 is YFSETQ in the germline V gene.

This chain connects TRBV7-6 to TRBJ2-1; D is undetermined. Germline V CDR1 and CDR2: SGHVS, FNYEAQ. CDR3 size: 14 residues. Trimming removed 4 bases from V and 3 bases from J, with 10 bases in between. The CDR3 reads CASSSGLDYNEQFF. In DNA form, the CDR3 reads TGTGCCAGCAGCTCGGGTCTCGACTACAATGAGCAGTTCTTC.

The chain combines TRBV30 with TRBJ1-2; TRBD1 aligns across 11 bases. Germline V gives CDR1 GTSNPN, CDR2 SVGIG (reference sequence). The CDR3 runs 17 residues. The trim removed 2 bases at V and 0 bases at J, leaving 8 bases unmatched. The CDR3 is CAWSPRTGGKSNYGYTF. The CDR3 DNA reads TGTGCCTGGAGTCCACGGACAGGGGGCAAATCTAACTATGGCTACACCTTC.

This chain joins TRBV6-5 and TRBJ2-5, with 7 nucleotides matching TRBD1. V dropped 10 bases and J dropped 3; count of bases not matched to a gene: 5. Per the germline V gene, CDR1 is MNHEY and CDR2 is SVGAGI. This CDR3 comprises 12 residues. CDR3 residues: CATQGVEETQYF. In DNA, the CDR3 is TGTGCCACTCAGGGGGTAGAAGAGACCCAGTACTTC.

The chain links TRBV6-2 or TRBV6-3 to TRBJ2-5; D is perhaps TRBD2 (6 bases). The length of the CDR3 is 15 residues. Germline V gene sequence: CDR1 MNHEY, CDR2 SVGEGT. The germline V and J ends were trimmed by 5 bases and 2 bases, with 15 bases remaining between them. The CDR3 here is CASSPEGNRQETQYF. The CDR3 DNA reads TGTGCCAGCAGTCCGGAGGGGAACCGTCAAGAGACCCAGTACTTC.

A remark on this clone: Other DNA sequences of this sample code for an identical CDR3. The V call is TRBV6-5, the J call TRBJ1-5; 11 nucleotides align to TRBD1. This CDR3 region has 14 residues. The germline V gene encodes CDR1 MNHEY and CDR2 SVGAGI. V was clipped by 2 bases and J by 6 bases; unmatched bases: 0. As DNA, the CDR3 is TGTGCCAGCAGTTACGGACAGGGGGCTCAGCCCCAGCATTTT. Its translation is CASSYGQGAQPQHF.

The chain couples TRBV2 to TRBJ2-4, with D perhaps matching TRBD1 (5 bases). The CDR3 is made up of 13 amino acids. The germline V gene has CDR1 SNHLY and CDR2 FYNNEI. The V end was cut by 8 bases, the J end by 3 bases, with 11 bases between. This CDR3 reads CASDSFSKNIQYF. The CDR3 bases are TGTGCCAGCGACAGCTTCAGCAAAAACATTCAGTACTTC.

J is TRBJ2-1 and V is TRBV7-2; 10 nucleotides match TRBD1. Trimming cost V 3 bases and J 2 bases; bases outside gene matches: 10. Germline lookup yields CDR1 SGHTA and CDR2 FQGNSA. This CDR3 comprises 18 residues. The CDR3 loop is CASSFHRDRGPAYNEQFF. The CDR3 nucleotides read TGTGCCAGCAGCTTTCACCGGGACAGGGGCCCCGCCTACAATGAGCAGTTCTTC.

V is TRBV5-4 and J is TRBJ2-7; 10 bases align to TRBD1. The CDR3 totals 14 residues. The V gene's germline CDR1 is SGHNT and CDR2 YYREEE (reference sequence). The trim removed 5 bases at V and 6 bases at J, leaving 8 bases unmatched. The CDR3 loop reads CASRTGTGEFEQYF. In DNA, the CDR3 is TGTGCCAGCAGAACCGGGACAGGGGAGTTCGAGCAGTACTTC.